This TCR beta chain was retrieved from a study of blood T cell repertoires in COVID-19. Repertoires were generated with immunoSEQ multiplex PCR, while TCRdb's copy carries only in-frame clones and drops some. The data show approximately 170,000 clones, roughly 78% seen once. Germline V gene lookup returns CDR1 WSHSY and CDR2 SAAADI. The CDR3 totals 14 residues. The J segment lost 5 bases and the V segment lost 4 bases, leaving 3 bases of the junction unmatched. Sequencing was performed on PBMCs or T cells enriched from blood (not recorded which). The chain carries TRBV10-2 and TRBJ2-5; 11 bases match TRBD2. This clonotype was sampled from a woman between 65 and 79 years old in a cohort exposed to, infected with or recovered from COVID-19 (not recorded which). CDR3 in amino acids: CASSVSGRVETQYF. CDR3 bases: TGCGCCAGCAGTGTTAGCGGGAGGGTGGAGACCCAGTACTTC.